The sequence of this T cell receptor (beta chain) was determined in a study of identical twins. Study results and caveats: High-abundance cord blood beta clonotypes had fewer insertions; memory repertoires showed none. Low generation-probability sequences were in excess among twin-shared out-of-frame alpha sequences. Invariant MAIT and iNKT cells could partly confound zero-insertion analyses.

Template switching added a universal primer site, and cDNA bore unique molecular identifiers. TCRdb fed the 5' RACE reads into MiXCR, producing one record per CDR3 protein. Of roughly 260,000 distinct CDR3 sequences listed, about 14% are singletons. This CDR3 comprises 16 residues. Germline assignment: CDR1 SGHTS and CDR2 YDEGEE. V shed 0 bases and J 1 base; nucleotides not matched to a gene: 5. This clonotype was picked up a small number of times. The antigen remains undetermined. The sequence was obtained from a woman aged 18 to 35 in good health. The genes are TRBV5-8 and TRBJ1-1; 8 bases line up with TRBD1. The sequenced sample consisted of memory (CD45RO+) T cells sorted from blood. The CDR3 sequence: CASSLEGDRQNTEAFF. In DNA, the CDR3 is TGTGCCAGCAGCTTGGAGGGGGACAGGCAGAACACTGAAGCTTTCTTT.